These 16 T cell receptor beta chains were all obtained from the same sample, sequenced in a study of T-cell reconstitution after alpha-beta-depleted transplantation in children. It was with unique molecular identifiers that the TCRbeta library was prepared. MiXCR was run by TCRdb on the PCR reads, yielding one entry per CDR3 protein. The repertoire holds approximately 210,000 distinct CDR3 sequences, with approximately 19% as singletons. The sample here was PBMCs, mostly from graft donor cells, taken 360 days after TCRalphabeta/CD19-depleted stem cell transplant. The receptor source for this set is a male patient aged 2-15 years who had a stem cell transplant for acute lymphoblastic leukemia, so the T cells may come from the graft donor.

This clonotype was seen a handful of times. J is TRBJ1-2 and V is TRBV7-6, with D perhaps TRBD1 (6 bases). This CDR3 contains 16 residues. Germline CDR1 SGHVS, CDR2 FNYEAQ. V shed 1 base and J shed 4 bases, with 16 bases lying between them. The CDR3: CASSLGMTGPFYGYTF. CDR3 sequence (DNA): TGTGCCAGCAGCTTAGGAATGACAGGCCCTTTCTATGGCTACACCTTC.

The J gene is TRBJ1-4, the V gene TRBV11-2; D is uncertain. The germline gives CDR1 SGHAT, CDR2 FQNNGV. The CDR3 totals 16 residues. Between the trimmed V and J ends, which lost 3 bases and 8 bases, there was a span of 19 bases. CDR3 sequence (DNA): TGTGCCAGCAGCTTGGTGAGACTCGGGGAATACGAAAAACTGTTTTTT. Its translation is CASSLVRLGEYEKLFF.

CDR3 residues: CASSLALAGVPYEQYF. The CDR3 nucleotides are TGTGCCAGCAGCTTAGCGCTAGCGGGGGTTCCCTACGAGCAGTACTTC. The rearrangement uses TRBV7-2 and TRBJ2-7, with 10 bases fitting TRBD2. This CDR3 region has 16 residues. V gave up 0 bases and J gave up 2 bases; unmatched junction bases: 4. CDR1 is SGHTA, CDR2 FQGNSA, per germline.

This clonotype was seen more than once but under ten times. V usage is TRBV5-1 and J usage is TRBJ2-3, with D hard to call. Germline assignment: CDR1 SGHRS and CDR2 YFSETQ. The V and J ends lost 3 bases and 3 bases respectively, with 11 bases between them. CDR3 size: 14 residues. CDR3 loop: CASSSGYSTDTQYF. DNA of the CDR3: TGCGCCAGCAGCTCCGGCTACTCAACAGATACGCAGTATTTT.

This clonotype was recorded at least ten times. The genes are TRBV20-1 and TRBJ2-1; D gene uncertain. From germline, CDR1 is DFQATT and CDR2 SNEGSKA (reference sequence). The V gene lost 3 bases and the J gene lost 5 bases, with 8 bases spanning the gap. This CDR3 is built from 12 residues. The DNA of the CDR3 is TGCAGTGCTAGGGTAGGAGACAATGAGCAGTTCTTC. It codes for CSARVGDNEQFF.

This clonotype has only a few counts. The V gene is TRBV19, the J gene TRBJ2-7, with TRBD1 matching over 10 bases. The CDR3 consists of 15 residues. Germline CDR1 and CDR2: LNHDA and SQIVND (reference sequence). Germline trimming cut 3 bases from V and 6 bases from J; bases unmatched to any gene: 8. The CDR3 spells CASSIFRTGGGEQYF. CDR3 DNA: TGTGCCAGTAGTATTTTCCGGACAGGGGGTGGCGAGCAGTACTTC.

The chain recombines TRBV12-3 or TRBV12-4 with TRBJ2-5; possibly TRBD1 for D (6 bases). Trimming left V 2 bases short and J 5 bases short, with 21 bases between. The length of the CDR3 is 17 residues. The CDR3 region is CASSLRERTDGWETQYF. The DNA of the CDR3 is TGTGCCAGCAGTTTAAGGGAACGGACAGATGGGTGGGAGACCCAGTACTTC.

This clonotype has only a few counts. The chain carries TRBV10-3 and TRBJ2-3; 9 bases map to TRBD2. CDR1 and CDR2 from the germline V gene are ENHRY and SYGVKD. V shed 3 bases, J shed 2 bases, and the junction held 9 bases outside the gene matches. CDR3 length equals 17 residues. CDR3 sequence (DNA): TGTGCCATCAGTGACTCGCGGGAGGGCCCGAACACAGATACGCAGTATTTT. Amino acids: CAISDSREGPNTDTQYF.

The rearrangement joins TRBV3-1 to TRBJ2-3; D assignment may be TRBD1 or TRBD2 (5 bases each). V lost 4 bases to trimming and J lost 3 bases, with 14 bases between them. Looked up from germline, CDR1 is LGHDT and CDR2 is YNNKEL (reference sequence). The CDR3 spans 15 residues. The CDR3 reads CASSPGPQPTDTQYF. The CDR3 coding sequence is TGTGCCAGCAGCCCGGGACCGCAGCCAACAGATACGCAGTATTTT.

This clonotype was observed a handful of times. V is TRBV7-6 and J is TRBJ2-2; 7 bases map to TRBD1. CDR3 size: 15 residues. The V gene end was trimmed by 3 bases and the J gene end by 1 base; junction bases not matched to a gene: 2. Germline values: CDR1 SGHVS, CDR2 FNYEAQ. The DNA of the CDR3 is TGTGCCAGCAGCTTCACAGGGGAGAACACCGGGGAGCTGTTTTTT. As protein: CASSFTGENTGELFF.

This clonotype was seen only once. The rearrangement uses TRBV12-3 or TRBV12-4 and TRBJ1-5; 9 nucleotides agree with TRBD1. Trimming removed 2 bases from V and 2 bases from J; junction bases left unmatched: 13. The CDR3 loop spans 19 amino acids. The CDR3 here is CASSLSPPWTGEGNQPQHF. The CDR3 bases are TGTGCCAGCAGTTTATCCCCCCCATGGACAGGGGAAGGCAATCAGCCCCAGCATTTT.

In nucleotides, the CDR3 is TGTGCCAGCTCACCACCGATCACGGGGAAGGGAAATGAGCAGTTCTTC. It is translated as CASSPPITGKGNEQFF. This sequence joins TRBV18 and TRBJ2-1; the D gene is possibly TRBD2 (5 bases). CDR1 and CDR2 (germline): KGHSH, LQKENI. Trimming cost V 0 bases and J 7 bases, with 16 bases left between them. The CDR3 loop spans 16 amino acids.

The table lists this clonotype with a few counts. The chain has TRBV7-2 and TRBJ2-5; 11 nucleotides agree with TRBD2. Germline lookup yields CDR1 SGHTA and CDR2 FQGNSA. V was pared by 4 bases and J by 4 bases, with 5 bases of the junction left unmatched. The CDR3 consists of 15 residues. CDR3 DNA: TGTGCCAGCAGCTCCCGACTAGCGGGGCTAGAGACCCAGTACTTC. Translated: CASSSRLAGLETQYF.

This clonotype was detected only a few times. The chain couples TRBV10-2 to TRBJ2-3, with unresolved D. With 6 bases removed from V and 4 bases from J, the gap between germline ends came to 11 bases. Germline CDR1 WSHSY, CDR2 SAAADI. CDR3 length: 13 amino acids. The CDR3 sequence: CASSLASADTQYF. The CDR3 nucleotides read TGCGCCAGCAGCCTGGCAAGCGCAGATACGCAGTATTTT.

V usage is TRBV12-3 or TRBV12-4 and J usage is TRBJ1-1; D is unresolved. The ends were cut back, 5 bases at V and 8 bases at J, with 12 bases in the middle. The CDR3 extends over 12 amino acids. CDR3 residues: CASSTPGPEAFF. CDR3 in DNA: TGTGCCAGCAGTACCCCGGGCCCAGAAGCTTTCTTT.

This clonotype has just a few counts. This sequence joins TRBV7-2 and TRBJ1-2; D possibly corresponds to TRBD1 (5 bases). The CDR3 is made up of 12 amino acids. Trimming took off 2 bases at V and 7 bases at J, with 8 bases between the two ends. From germline, CDR1 is SGHTA and CDR2 FQGNSA. CDR3 residues: CASSLIGAGYTF. The CDR3 DNA is TGTGCCAGCAGCTTAATCGGGGCTGGCTACACCTTC.